This T cell receptor (beta chain) was profiled in a study of technical replicates of blood from several donors. With 6 bases removed from V and 1 base from J, the gap between germline ends came to 12 bases. This CDR3 contains 14 residues. Germline lookup yields CDR1 MGHRA and CDR2 YSYEKL. Repertoires were generated with immunoSEQ multiplex PCR, while TCRdb's copy carries only in-frame clones and drops some. The table has 74,000 or so clones, about nine tenths seen once. The chain combines TRBV4-1 with TRBJ1-1; D gene ambiguous. The sample taken for sequencing was T cells isolated from PBMCs. The source is a human donor in good health. The CDR3 loop is CASRDRTQNTEAFF. CDR3 bases: TGCGCCAGCAGGGACCGGACTCAGAACACTGAAGCTTTCTTT.